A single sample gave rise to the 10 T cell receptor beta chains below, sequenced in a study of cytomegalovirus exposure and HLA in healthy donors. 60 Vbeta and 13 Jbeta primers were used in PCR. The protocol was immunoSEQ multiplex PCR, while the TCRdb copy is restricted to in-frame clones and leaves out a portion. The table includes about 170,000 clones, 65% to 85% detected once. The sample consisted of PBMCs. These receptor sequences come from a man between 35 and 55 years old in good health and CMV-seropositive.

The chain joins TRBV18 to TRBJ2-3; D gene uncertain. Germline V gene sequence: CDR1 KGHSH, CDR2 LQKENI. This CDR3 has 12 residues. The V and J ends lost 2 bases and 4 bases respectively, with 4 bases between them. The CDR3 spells CASSPGPDTQYF. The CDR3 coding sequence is TGTGCCAGCTCACCAGGGCCAGATACGCAGTATTTT.

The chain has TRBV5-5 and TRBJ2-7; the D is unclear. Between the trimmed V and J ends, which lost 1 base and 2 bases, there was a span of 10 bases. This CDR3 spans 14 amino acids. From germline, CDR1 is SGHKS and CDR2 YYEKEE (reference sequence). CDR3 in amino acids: CASSLRLHTYEQYF. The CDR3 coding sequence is TGTGCCAGCAGCTTGCGTCTGCACACCTACGAGCAGTACTTC.

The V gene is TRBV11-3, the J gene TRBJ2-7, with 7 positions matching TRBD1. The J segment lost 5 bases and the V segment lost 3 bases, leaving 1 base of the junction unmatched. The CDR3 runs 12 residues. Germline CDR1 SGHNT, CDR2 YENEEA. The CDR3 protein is CASSLGTDEQYF. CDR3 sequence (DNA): TGTGCCAGCAGCTTGGGGACAGACGAGCAGTACTTC.

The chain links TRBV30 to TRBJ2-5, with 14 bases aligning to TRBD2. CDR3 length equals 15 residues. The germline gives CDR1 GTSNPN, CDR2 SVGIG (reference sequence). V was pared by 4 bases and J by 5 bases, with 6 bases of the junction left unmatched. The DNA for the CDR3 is TGTGCCTGGACTCTTGGACTAGCGGGGGGTGAGACCCAGTACTTC. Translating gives CAWTLGLAGGETQYF.

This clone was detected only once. Written as DNA, the CDR3 is TGTGCCAGCAGCTCGGCGGGGCAGGGACGGCAGGCCCTTTCAGCTTTCTTT. Translated: CASSSAGQGRQALSAFF. J is TRBJ1-1 and V is TRBV5-4; the D gene is possibly TRBD1 (5 bases). The V and J ends lost 3 bases and 10 bases respectively, with 28 bases between them. Germline loops: CDR1 SGHNT, CDR2 YYREEE (reference sequence). This CDR3 region has 17 residues.

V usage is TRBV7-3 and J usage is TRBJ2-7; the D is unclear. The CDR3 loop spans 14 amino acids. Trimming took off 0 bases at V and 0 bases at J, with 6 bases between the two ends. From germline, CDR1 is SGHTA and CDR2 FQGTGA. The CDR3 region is CASSLTQNSYEQYF. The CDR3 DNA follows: TGTGCCAGCAGCTTAACTCAAAACTCCTACGAGCAGTACTTC.

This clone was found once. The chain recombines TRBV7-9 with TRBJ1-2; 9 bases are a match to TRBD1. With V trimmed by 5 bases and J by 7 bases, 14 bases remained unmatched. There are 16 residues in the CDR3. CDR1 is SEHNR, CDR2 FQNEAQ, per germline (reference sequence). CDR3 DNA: TGTGCCAGCAGCAACCGGCTACCTACAGGGGGCTCTGGCTACACCTTC. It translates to CASSNRLPTGGSGYTF.

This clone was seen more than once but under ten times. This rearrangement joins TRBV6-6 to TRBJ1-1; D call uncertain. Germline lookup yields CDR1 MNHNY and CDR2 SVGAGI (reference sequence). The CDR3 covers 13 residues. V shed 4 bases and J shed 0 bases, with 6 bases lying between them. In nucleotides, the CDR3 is TGTGCCAGCAGTTCGACATTGAACACTGAAGCTTTCTTT. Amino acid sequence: CASSSTLNTEAFF.

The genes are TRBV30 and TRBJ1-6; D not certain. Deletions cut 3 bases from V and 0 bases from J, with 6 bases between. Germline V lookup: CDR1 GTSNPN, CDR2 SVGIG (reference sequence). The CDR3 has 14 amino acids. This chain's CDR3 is CAWRAGSYNSPLHF. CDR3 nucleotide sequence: TGTGCCTGGAGAGCGGGCTCCTATAATTCACCCCTCCACTTT.

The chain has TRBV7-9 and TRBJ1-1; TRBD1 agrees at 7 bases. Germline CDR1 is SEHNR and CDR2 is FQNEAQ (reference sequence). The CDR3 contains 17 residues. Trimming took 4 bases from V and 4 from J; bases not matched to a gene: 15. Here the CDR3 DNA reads TGTGCCAGCAGCTCTCGGACAGGAAGGGGCGAGGGCACTGAAGCTTTCTTT. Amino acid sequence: CASSSRTGRGEGTEAFF. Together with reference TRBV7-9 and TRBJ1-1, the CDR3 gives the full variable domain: DTGVSQNPRHKITKRGQNVTFRCDPISEHNRLYWYRQTLGQGPEFLTYFQNEAQLEKSRLLSDRFSAERPKGSFSTLEIQRTEQGDSAMYLCASSSRTGRGEGTEAFFGQGTRLTVV.